One and the same sample provided the 23 T cell receptor beta chains below, sequenced in a study of coeliac disease. The assay was immunoSEQ multiplex PCR, and TCRdb's table has in-frame clones only and misses some. The sample yields several thousand clones, approximately 60% seen once. Sequencing input: intraepithelial lymphocytes from the gut. The receptors come from a woman in her sixties or seventies with celiac disease.

The chain is built from TRBV6-1 and TRBJ1-4; unclear D gene. Per the germline V gene, CDR1 is MNHNS and CDR2 is SASEGT. The V end was cut by 6 bases, the J end by 3 bases, with 14 bases between. CDR3 length: 15 residues. The DNA of the CDR3 is TGTGCCAGCAGGATAGCTGCCTTAGCTAATGAAAAACTGTTTTTT. This codes for CASRIAALANEKLFF.

The genes are TRBV25-1 and TRBJ2-5; 9 nucleotides line up with TRBD2. The CDR3 runs to 15 residues. Germline CDR1 is MGHDK and CDR2 is SYGVNS. The V segment lost 1 base and the J segment 5 bases; nucleotides outside the gene matches: 5. Here the CDR3 reads CASSEWVAGEETQYF. CDR3 nucleotides: TGTGCCAGCAGTGAATGGGTAGCGGGAGAGGAGACCCAGTACTTC.

The chain carries TRBV6-5 and TRBJ1-2; D not resolved. The germline V gene has CDR1 MNHEY and CDR2 SVGAGI. V lost 6 bases and J lost 3, with 14 bases in between. The CDR3 sequence is 14 residues long. The CDR3 sequence: CASSPRLGYYGYTF. The CDR3 bases are TGTGCCAGCAGCCCCCGACTTGGGTACTATGGCTACACCTTC.

The J gene is TRBJ2-5, the V gene TRBV5-1; 9 nucleotides agree with TRBD2. Trimming removed 4 bases from V and 5 bases from J; junction bases left unmatched: 12. CDR1 and CDR2 from the germline V gene are SGHRS and YFSETQ. The CDR3 sequence is 16 residues long. The CDR3 nucleotides are TGCGCCAGCAGCCCCATGATGCGGGAGGGCCGTGAGACCCAGTACTTC. This sequence encodes CASSPMMREGRETQYF.

This clone was observed a few times. The chain couples TRBV6-5 to TRBJ1-2; D gene uncertain. The CDR3 spans 13 residues. Trimming took off 0 bases at V and 5 bases at J, with 7 bases between the two ends. The germline V gene has CDR1 MNHEY and CDR2 SVGAGI. This CDR3 reads CASSYSSAYGYTF. The DNA of the CDR3 is TGTGCCAGCAGTTACTCGTCAGCGTATGGCTACACCTTC.

This clone showed up just once. V is TRBV14 and J is TRBJ1-4; tentatively, D is TRBD1 (6 bases). CDR1 is SGHDN, CDR2 FVKESK, per germline. The CDR3 runs 17 residues. V was trimmed by 4 bases and J by 0 bases, leaving 15 bases between them. CDR3 bases: TGTGCCAGCAGCCCTGGACAGAGACTTGCAACTAATGAAAAACTGTTTTTT. Translation gives CASSPGQRLATNEKLFF.

The rearrangement links TRBV9 to TRBJ2-7; 12 positions agree with TRBD1. The CDR3 length is 15 residues. Looked up from germline, CDR1 is SGDLS and CDR2 is YYNGEE. The V segment lost 2 bases and the J segment 6 bases; nucleotides outside the gene matches: 6. CDR3 DNA sequence: TGTGCCAGCAGCGTTTCGGGACAGGGGGCCGTCGAGCAGTACTTC. Translation: CASSVSGQGAVEQYF.

The chain links TRBV27 to TRBJ1-5; 8 bases match TRBD1. The germline CDR1 and CDR2 sequences are MNHEY and SMNVEV (reference sequence). This CDR3 has 14 residues. Trimming at V came to 5 bases and at J to 7 bases, leaving 7 bases not matched to a gene. The CDR3 here is CASSHGQGGQPQHF. The CDR3 DNA reads TGTGCCAGCAGTCATGGACAGGGTGGGCAGCCCCAGCATTTT.

The rearrangement links TRBV10-3 to TRBJ2-1; D remains ambiguous. Germline V lookup: CDR1 ENHRY, CDR2 SYGVKD. The V and J ends lost 6 bases and 6 bases respectively, with 12 bases between them. The CDR3 is made up of 13 amino acids. CDR3 coding DNA: TGTGCCATCAGAGGTCGCGGTTCCAATGAGCAGTTCTTC. Translation: CAIRGRGSNEQFF.

In this sample, this clone turned up a few times. The rearrangement links TRBV7-9 to TRBJ2-3; 8 bases are a match to TRBD1. Unmatched junction bases numbered 17, after V lost 5 bases and J lost 7 bases. The CDR3 is 17 amino acids. Germline-derived CDR1 and CDR2 are SEHNR and FQNEAQ (reference sequence). The CDR3 sequence is CASSGIRDRLDQNTQYF. In DNA, the CDR3 is TGTGCCAGCAGCGGAATACGGGACAGGCTTGACCAAAATACGCAGTATTTT.

This clone appeared a few times. This chain links TRBV5-4 with TRBJ1-1, with 11 positions matching TRBD1. The V segment lost 4 bases and the J segment 5 bases; nucleotides outside the gene matches: 4. The CDR3 covers 14 residues. CDR1 is SGHNT and CDR2 is YYREEE in the germline V gene (reference sequence). The CDR3 sequence is CASSLGTGGTEAFF. Here the CDR3 DNA reads TGTGCCAGCAGCCTCGGGACAGGGGGTACTGAAGCTTTCTTT.

V usage is TRBV9 and J usage is TRBJ2-3; the D gene is possibly TRBD2 (6 bases). The ends were cut back, 7 bases at V and 1 base at J, with 16 bases in the middle. Germline V gives CDR1 SGDLS, CDR2 YYNGEE. This CDR3 is built from 15 residues. The CDR3 region has the DNA TGTGCCAGCGCCCGGGACTCCCGCCGCACAGATACGCAGTATTTT. As protein: CASARDSRRTDTQYF.

By share, this clone ranks as medium-sized. The chain has TRBV4-3 and TRBJ1-2, with a tentative D call TRBD1 (6 bases). Germline assignment: CDR1 LGHNA and CDR2 YSLEER. The CDR3 length is 14 residues. Trimming stripped 3 bases from V and 4 bases from J, with 12 bases between. CDR3 bases: TGCGCCAGCAGCCAGGACGCCAGGGGCTATGGCTACACCTTC. As protein: CASSQDARGYGYTF.

The chain uses TRBV6-4 and TRBJ2-1, with TRBD2 matching 8 bases. The junction had 16 bases not matched to a gene; V was cut back by 0 bases and J by 9 bases. The CDR3 runs 18 residues. The germline V gene encodes CDR1 MRHNA and CDR2 SNTAGT. CDR3 in DNA: TGTGCCAGCAGTGACTCGAGGGTCGGAGCGGGAGAAGTCAGTGAGCAGTTCTTC. Translated, it gives CASSDSRVGAGEVSEQFF.

The genes are TRBV9 and TRBJ1-1; D gene ambiguous. With 5 bases removed from V and 3 bases from J, the gap between germline ends came to 8 bases. Germline CDR1 reads SGDLS; CDR2 reads YYNGEE. This CDR3 spans 12 amino acids. CDR3 sequence: CASSPGDTEAFF. CDR3 coding DNA: TGTGCCAGCAGTCCCGGGGACACTGAAGCTTTCTTT.

For this clone: One junction end disagrees with the germline gene, perhaps due to a read error. V is TRBV7-9 and J is TRBJ1-1; D uncertain. CDR3 length: 10 amino acids. Germline CDR1 and CDR2: SEHNR and FQNEAQ (reference sequence). CDR3 coding DNA: TGTGCCAGCAGCTTATCTGAGGCTTTCTTT. Its protein product is CASSLSEAFF.

This rearrangement joins TRBV4-2 to TRBJ2-5; D is unclear. The CDR3 loop spans 15 amino acids. In germline, CDR1 is LGHNA, CDR2 YNFKEQ. V lost 0 bases and J 5 bases, leaving 13 bases between the germline ends. The CDR3 reads CASSQDLQVQETQYF. The DNA for the CDR3 is TGTGCCAGCAGCCAAGATTTGCAGGTACAGGAGACCCAGTACTTC.

A few counts support this clone. The chain carries TRBV29-1 and TRBJ2-5, with 11 bases matching TRBD2. The CDR3 loop spans 13 amino acids. Germline V gives CDR1 SQVTM, CDR2 ANQGSEA. Trimming cost V 5 bases and J 8 bases; bases outside gene matches: 7. CDR3: CSVQTSGIQTQYF. In nucleotides, the CDR3 is TGCAGCGTTCAGACTAGCGGGATTCAAACCCAGTACTTC. The full variable domain, its missing parts supplied by reference TRBV29-1 and TRBJ2-5, is SAVISQKPSRDICQRGTSLTIQCQVDSQVTMMFWYRQQPGQSLTLIATANQGSEATYESGFVIDKFPISRPNLTFSTLTVSNMSPEDSSIYLCSVQTSGIQTQYFGPGTRLLVL.

This clone was detected a few times. The chain carries TRBV7-6 and TRBJ2-7; 9 nucleotides agree with TRBD1. The V gene's germline CDR1 is SGHVS and CDR2 FNYEAQ. V lost 5 bases and J lost 4; bases outside the gene matches: 6. The CDR3 spans 14 residues. The CDR3 is CASSAGQGYYEQYF. CDR3 nucleotides: TGTGCCAGCAGCGCGGGACAGGGATATTACGAGCAGTACTTC.

The chain links TRBV6-6 to TRBJ1-1; 8 bases line up with TRBD1. The CDR3 spans 14 residues. Per germline, CDR1 MNHNY and CDR2 SVGAGI (reference sequence). V was pared by 2 bases and J by 8 bases, with 7 bases of the junction left unmatched. CDR3 loop: CASSYRGQATEAFF. The DNA for the CDR3 is TGTGCCAGCAGTTACCGGGGACAGGCCACGGAAGCTTTCTTT.

CDR3 nucleotides: TGTGCCAGCAGCTCCCGACGGGGGGAAGGCACAGATACGCAGTATTTT. Its protein is CASSSRRGEGTDTQYF. The chain carries TRBV5-4 and TRBJ2-3, with 7 bases that match TRBD2. This CDR3 comprises 16 residues. Germline V CDR1 and CDR2: SGHNT, YYREEE (reference sequence). V lost 3 bases to trimming and J lost 1 base; unmatched junction nucleotides: 8.

This clone counts as medium-sized. The chain joins TRBV29-1 to TRBJ2-7; 9 positions agree with TRBD1. V dropped 6 bases and J dropped 0; count of bases not matched to a gene: 6. This CDR3 has 14 amino acids. Germline V gene data show CDR1 as SQVTM and CDR2 as ANQGSEA. The DNA of the CDR3 is TGCAGCGTATCCGGGACAGGGTCCTCCTACGAGCAGTACTTC. Translating gives CSVSGTGSSYEQYF.

V and J are TRBV28 and TRBJ2-7; D remains ambiguous. Trimming cost V 4 bases and J 2 bases, with 12 bases left between them. Germline CDR1 reads MDHEN; CDR2 reads SYDVKM. The CDR3 covers 14 residues. The chain's CDR3 is CASSWATATYEQYF. CDR3 DNA: TGTGCCAGCAGTTGGGCCACAGCTACCTACGAGCAGTACTTC.